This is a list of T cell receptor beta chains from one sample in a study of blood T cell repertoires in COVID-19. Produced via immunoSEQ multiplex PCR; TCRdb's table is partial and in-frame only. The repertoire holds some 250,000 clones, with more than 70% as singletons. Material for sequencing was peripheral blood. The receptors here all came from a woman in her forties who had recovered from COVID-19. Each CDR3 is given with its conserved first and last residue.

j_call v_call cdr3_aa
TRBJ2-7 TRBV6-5 CASRTTSGAAYEQYF
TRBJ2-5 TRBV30 CAWGTGDRETQYF
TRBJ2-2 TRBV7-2 CASTPTGTGELFF
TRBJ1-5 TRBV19 CASSSRKRDQPQHF
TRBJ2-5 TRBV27 CASSLSRGETQYF
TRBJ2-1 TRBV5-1 CASSPGGEPYNEQFF
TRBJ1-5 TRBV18 CASSPLQNNQPQHF
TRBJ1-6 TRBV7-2 CASRDDRPSSPLHF
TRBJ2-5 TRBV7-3 CASSLMGGQETQYF
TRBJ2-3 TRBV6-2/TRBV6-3 CASSYGGRALTDTQYF
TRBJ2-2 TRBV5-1 CASSLAGTGGPTGELFF
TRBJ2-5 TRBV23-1 CASSWKGGRACETQYF
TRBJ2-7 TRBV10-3 CAIRLGTSGRARGGQYF